Detailed here is one T cell receptor (beta chain). Germline V gene sequence: CDR1 KGHSH, CDR2 LQKENI. There are 16 residues in the CDR3. V lost 1 base and J 1 base, leaving 13 bases between the germline ends. 13 Jbeta primers and 60 Vbeta primers were used for the PCR. This table comes from immunoSEQ multiplex PCR, and its TCRdb copy is limited to in-frame clones, with some not included. The sample has about 180,000 clones, around 76% seen once. The data stem from a study of cytomegalovirus exposure and HLA in healthy donors. This sequence originates from a young woman in good health and CMV-seropositive. The sequencing input was PBMCs. The rearrangement joins TRBV18 to TRBJ2-5; TRBD1 might be the D (6 bases). The CDR3 loop is CASSPLGDTTQETQYF. CDR3 coding DNA: TGTGCCAGCTCACCACTAGGGGACACAACCCAAGAGACCCAGTACTTC.